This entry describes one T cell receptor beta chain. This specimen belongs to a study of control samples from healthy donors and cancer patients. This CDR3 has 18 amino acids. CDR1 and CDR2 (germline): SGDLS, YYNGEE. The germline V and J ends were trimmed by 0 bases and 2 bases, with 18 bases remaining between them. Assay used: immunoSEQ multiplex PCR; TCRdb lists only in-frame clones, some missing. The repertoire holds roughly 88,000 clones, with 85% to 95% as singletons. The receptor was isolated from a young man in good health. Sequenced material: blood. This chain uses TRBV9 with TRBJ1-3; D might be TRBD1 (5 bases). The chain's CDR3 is CASSVALSGGRPGNTIYF. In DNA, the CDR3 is TGTGCCAGCAGCGTAGCGCTTTCGGGGGGTCGTCCTGGAAACACCATATATTTT.